These 20 T cell receptor beta chains were sequenced from one sample in a study of shared clonotypes between healthy human individuals. The protocol was immunoSEQ multiplex PCR, while the TCRdb copy is restricted to in-frame clones and leaves out a portion. The sample has some 490,000 clones; roughly 80% are singletons. Sequenced sample: PBMCs. The receptors shown here come from a woman between 35 and 50 years old in good health. Some clones in this sample may be carry-over from other donors' samples.

This clone has more than one count but fewer than ten. In the same sample, other DNA sequences code for this CDR3. This sequence joins TRBV28 and TRBJ2-7, with 10 positions matching TRBD1. The CDR3 length is 15 residues. The V gene end was trimmed by 1 base and the J gene end by 3 bases; junction bases not matched to a gene: 3. Germline CDR1 MDHEN, CDR2 SYDVKM. CDR3 in amino acids: CASSLSGQGIYEQYF. For the CDR3, the DNA is TGTGCCAGCAGTTTATCGGGACAGGGGATCTACGAGCAGTACTTC.

The rearrangement joins TRBV5-1 to TRBJ2-7, with 9 bases aligning to TRBD1. This CDR3 comprises 16 residues. Germline V gene lookup returns CDR1 SGHRS and CDR2 YFSETQ. The J segment lost 0 bases and the V segment lost 3 bases, leaving 7 bases of the junction unmatched. DNA of the CDR3: TGCGCCAGCAGCTGGGGACAGGGTTCCCCCTCCTACGAGCAGTACTTC. This translates into CASSWGQGSPSYEQYF.

This clone appeared a few times. V and J are TRBV7-9 and TRBJ2-5, with a possible D match to TRBD1 (5 bases). Deletions cut 4 bases from V and 2 bases from J, with 8 bases between. The germline gives CDR1 SEHNR, CDR2 FQNEAQ (reference sequence). The CDR3 is made up of 13 amino acids. In DNA, the CDR3 is TGTGCCAGCAGCTCTGACAGACAAGAGACCCAGTACTTC. This codes for CASSSDRQETQYF.

The count of this clone is one. CDR3 DNA sequence: TGTGCCAGTACCCCGACAGGGGCCCATTCAAACACCATATATTTT. This translates into CASTPTGAHSNTIYF. J is TRBJ1-3 and V is TRBV19, with 8 positions matching TRBD1. The CDR3 extends over 15 amino acids. V dropped 7 bases and J dropped 6; count of bases not matched to a gene: 11. Germline assignment: CDR1 LNHDA and CDR2 SQIVND (reference sequence).

This chain uses TRBV5-6 with TRBJ2-2; no firm D call. Germline V gene data show CDR1 as SGHDT and CDR2 as YYEEEE. This CDR3 has 13 residues. The V and J ends lost 6 bases and 2 bases respectively, with 8 bases between them. The CDR3 spells CASKSINTGELFF. CDR3 in DNA: TGTGCCAGCAAGTCCATAAACACCGGGGAGCTGTTTTTT.

This clone has a handful of counts. The rearrangement uses TRBV27 and TRBJ1-1; D perhaps matches TRBD1 (5 bases). This CDR3 spans 12 amino acids. With 5 bases removed from V and 11 bases from J, the gap between germline ends came to 15 bases. The germline V gene encodes CDR1 MNHEY and CDR2 SMNVEV (reference sequence). In DNA form, the CDR3 reads TGTGCCAGCAGTCCTCGGGACGGCAGGGCTTTCTTT. Translating it yields CASSPRDGRAFF.

The gene calls are TRBV2 and TRBJ2-5, with 7 positions matching TRBD2. This CDR3 region has 15 residues. Germline V gives CDR1 SNHLY, CDR2 FYNNEI. With 8 bases clipped from V and 5 bases from J, the junction kept 14 bases outside the gene matches. The CDR3 loop is CASLEEAGVGETQYF. As DNA, the CDR3 is TGTGCCAGCCTCGAGGAGGCGGGAGTGGGGGAGACCCAGTACTTC. Full variable domain (missing parts from reference TRBV2 and TRBJ2-5): EPEVTQTPSHQVTQMGQEVILRCVPISNHLYFYWYRQILGQKVEFLVSFYNNEISEKSEIFDDQFSVERPDGSNFTLKIRSTKLEDSAMYFCASLEEAGVGETQYFGPGTRLLVL.

This clone was picked up many times. This specimen includes other DNA sequences encoding the same CDR3. This sequence joins TRBV18 and TRBJ1-4; unclear D gene. This CDR3 region has 14 residues. The V end was cut by 5 bases, the J end by 8 bases, with 15 bases between. Germline-derived CDR1 and CDR2 are KGHSH and LQKENI. CDR3 DNA sequence: TGTGCCAGCTCATCAGGATGGGGTAGCGAAAAACTGTTTTTT. Protein product: CASSSGWGSEKLFF.

The V and J genes are TRBV7-2 and TRBJ2-1; D could derive from TRBD1 or TRBD2 (5 bases each). Trimming pared 3 bases from V and 3 bases from J, leaving 12 bases between. The CDR3 is 15 residues long. The germline CDR1 and CDR2 sequences are SGHTA and FQGNSA. In DNA form, the CDR3 reads TGTGCCAGCAGCTTTTCCGGGACCCTCTACAATGAGCAGTTCTTC. Residues: CASSFSGTLYNEQFF.

Comment on this clone: With only one base between it and a far larger clone, this is likely a read error. V is TRBV5-6 and J is TRBJ1-5; 10 bases match TRBD1. Germline V gene data show CDR1 as SGHDT and CDR2 as YYEEEE. CDR3 size: 16 residues. With V trimmed by 4 bases and J by 7 bases, 11 bases remained unmatched. For the CDR3, the DNA is TGTGCCAGCAGCAGCCAGACAGGGGGCTTGGGCCAGCCCCAGCATTTT. This translates into CASSSQTGGLGQPQHF.

The J gene is TRBJ2-7, the V gene TRBV7-2; 11 bases map to TRBD2. Germline assignment: CDR1 SGHTA and CDR2 FQGNSA. The CDR3 covers 14 residues. V lost 2 bases to trimming and J lost 4 bases; unmatched junction nucleotides: 1. For the CDR3, the DNA is TGTGCCAGCAGCTTAAGGACTAGCGGGTACGAGCAGTACTTC. It specifies CASSLRTSGYEQYF.

The chain employs TRBV5-1 and TRBJ2-5; D remains ambiguous. CDR3 size: 13 residues. Trimming took off 3 bases at V and 3 bases at J, with 9 bases between the two ends. The germline V gene encodes CDR1 SGHRS and CDR2 YFSETQ. The CDR3 DNA reads as TGCGCCAGCAGCTATAGTGGTGAAGAGACCCAGTACTTC. It encodes CASSYSGEETQYF.

V and J are TRBV7-9 and TRBJ2-7, with TRBD2 matching over 8 bases. Germline V CDR1 and CDR2: SEHNR, FQNEAQ (reference sequence). V lost 5 bases, J lost 5 bases, and 8 bases stayed unmatched. The CDR3 consists of 14 residues. The CDR3 loop is CASSDNTGGDEQYF. The DNA of the CDR3 is TGTGCCAGCAGCGATAATACGGGAGGGGACGAGCAGTACTTC.

J is TRBJ2-4 and V is TRBV28; 8 nucleotides align to TRBD2. Germline CDR1 MDHEN, CDR2 SYDVKM. The J segment lost 5 bases and the V segment lost 4 bases, leaving 7 bases of the junction unmatched. The length of the CDR3 is 15 residues. CDR3 coding DNA: TGTGCCAGCAGTTCTAGCGGGTTCACCCAAAACATTCAGTACTTC. This translates into CASSSSGFTQNIQYF.

The chain combines TRBV5-6 with TRBJ1-5; 7 nucleotides line up with TRBD1. The ends lost 4 bases at V and 2 bases at J; junction bases unmatched: 9. This CDR3 has 16 amino acids. Germline V lookup: CDR1 SGHDT, CDR2 YYEEEE. CDR3 sequence: CASSQNRGWGNQPQHF. CDR3 bases: TGTGCCAGCAGCCAAAACAGGGGATGGGGCAATCAGCCCCAGCATTTT.

The chain recombines TRBV28 with TRBJ1-5; the D is unclear. Germline loops: CDR1 MDHEN, CDR2 SYDVKM. The length of the CDR3 is 14 residues. V was shortened by 6 bases and J by 0 bases, with 9 bases between the two germline ends. CDR3 residues: CASSPPPSNQPQHF. Written as DNA, the CDR3 is TGTGCCAGCAGCCCCCCTCCTAGCAATCAGCCCCAGCATTTT.

V and J are TRBV4-2 and TRBJ2-2, with TRBD2 matching 12 bases. V was pared by 1 base and J by 7 bases, with 4 bases of the junction left unmatched. From germline, CDR1 is LGHNA and CDR2 YNFKEQ. The CDR3 covers 16 residues. In DNA, the CDR3 is TGTGCCAGCAGCCAAGTGACTAGCGGGAGTTACGGGGAGCTGTTTTTT. It translates to CASSQVTSGSYGELFF.

This chain uses TRBV5-1 with TRBJ1-2; D gene ambiguous. Germline-derived CDR1 and CDR2 are SGHRS and YFSETQ. The V end lost 4 bases, the J end lost 4 bases, and 11 bases lay between the germline ends. The CDR3 has 13 amino acids. The CDR3 DNA sequence: TGCGCCAGCAGCATGAGGGCTGGCTATGGCTACACCTTC. Residues: CASSMRAGYGYTF.

V and J are TRBV18 and TRBJ2-3; a weak D match, TRBD1 (7 bases). This CDR3 contains 15 residues. V was clipped by 4 bases and J by 9 bases, with 20 bases between them. Germline V CDR1 and CDR2: KGHSH, LQKENI. CDR3 coding DNA: TGTGCCAGCTCACAGGGGACAGATGTGGGGAGGACGCAGTATTTT. This translates into CASSQGTDVGRTQYF.

J is TRBJ1-5 and V is TRBV9; D possibly corresponds to TRBD1 (5 bases). Per germline, CDR1 SGDLS and CDR2 YYNGEE. V was cut by 3 bases and J by 2 bases, with 18 bases left in between. The CDR3 is made up of 17 amino acids. The CDR3 DNA sequence: TGTGCCAGCAGCGATCCGCTTGGGGGACTCGGCAATCAGCCCCAGCATTTT. Protein sequence: CASSDPLGGLGNQPQHF.